In this sample, the clone carrying this TCR beta chain turned up many times. The germline gives CDR1 LGHNA, CDR2 YNFKEQ. The CDR3 contains 18 residues. V trimming: 4 bases; J trimming: 8 bases; junction bases outside the gene matches: 16. MiXCR, applied by TCRdb to the 5' RACE reads, yields one record per CDR3 protein. In the table there are under 350,000 distinct CDR3 sequences, roughly 10% of which are singletons. These data are taken from a study of identical twins. Separately, the same data were catalogued under a study of yellow fever vaccine responses in identical twins.

This chain uses TRBV4-2 with TRBJ1-4, with 10 bases aligning to TRBD1. The origin of this receptor is a woman between 18 and 29 years old in good health. Sequencing used CD8+ T cells sorted from blood. The DNA for the CDR3 is TGTGCCAGCAGCCCGAAGGGACAGGGGACAGTGTCGGGGGAAAAACTGTTTTTT. Its protein is CASSPKGQGTVSGEKLFF.